This record looks at one TCR beta chain sequence and its context. These data come from a study of siplizumab effects on memory and regulatory T cells. This CDR3 is built from 16 residues. CDR1 is SGHRS, CDR2 YFSETQ, per germline. V lost 4 bases to trimming and J lost 0 bases, with 14 bases between them. The assay was immunoSEQ multiplex PCR, and TCRdb's table has in-frame clones only and misses some. This sample has some 120,000 clones; about 95% occur once, and the top ten carry 1.5% to 2%. The receptor comes from a human donor in good health. This rearrangement joins TRBV5-1 to TRBJ1-3, with TRBD1 as a possible D gene (5 bases). Material: non-Treg CD4+ T cells sorted from blood. In DNA, the CDR3 is TGCGCCAGCAGCCATGCATGGGGGAGCTCTGGAAACACCATATATTTT. Translation: CASSHAWGSSGNTIYF. Looking up the rest from reference TRBV5-1 and TRBJ1-3 gives the full variable domain: KAGVTQTPRYLIKTRGQQVTLSCSPISGHRSVSWYQQTPGQGLQFLFEYFSETQRNKGNFPGRFSGRQFSNSRSEMNVSTLELGDSALYLCASSHAWGSSGNTIYFGEGSWLTVV.